Here is one T cell receptor beta chain with its context. The target antigen is unknown. The sample belongs to a study of OX40 agonist ivuxolimab in advanced cancers. Study-wide results and limits: There were also nonresponders showing low normalized T-cell clonal expansion.

The germline V gene has CDR1 SGHVS and CDR2 FQNEAQ. The CDR3 sequence is 15 residues long. V lost 0 bases to trimming and J lost 4 bases; unmatched junction nucleotides: 1. The table came from immunoSEQ multiplex PCR; TCRdb's copy has only in-frame clones and leaves some out. This table has some 32,000 clones, 84% appearing once. This chain connects TRBV7-8 to TRBJ1-5; 9 nucleotides line up with TRBD1. The sequences come from CD4+ or CD8+ T cells sorted from blood, collected in a trial of the OX40 agonist ivuxolimab. This sequence originates from an adult with an advanced solid tumor such as melanoma, head and neck, liver or kidney cancer. The CDR3 loop is CASSLAGTGNQPQHF. The CDR3 DNA follows: TGTGCCAGCAGCTTAGCCGGGACAGGGAATCAGCCCCAGCATTTT.